Presented here are 19 T cell receptor beta chains from one specimen sequenced in a study of T-cell memory formation after mild COVID-19. MiXCR, run by TCRdb on the 5' RACE reads, gives a single entry per CDR3 protein. The sample holds some 40,000 distinct CDR3 sequences, over 5% seen once. The sample taken for sequencing was PBMCs or a T cell subset sorted from them (not recorded which). Every receptor here comes from an adult who had mild COVID-19 (a few samples of this study predate the infection). Cell type and time point are not known.

This clonotype was seen many times. V gene TRBV7-2 combines with J gene TRBJ2-5, with D unclear. This CDR3 has 14 amino acids. From germline, CDR1 is SGHTA and CDR2 FQGNSA. The ends were cut back, 4 bases at V and 1 base at J, with 10 bases in the middle. CDR3 nucleotide sequence: TGTGCCAGCAGCTCGTACAGCCTCCAAGAGACCCAGTACTTC. Translating it yields CASSSYSLQETQYF.

The chain combines TRBV10-3 with TRBJ2-5; 7 positions agree with TRBD2. Germline trimming cut 5 bases from V and 4 bases from J; bases unmatched to any gene: 10. This CDR3 is built from 15 residues. The V gene's germline CDR1 is ENHRY and CDR2 SYGVKD. In DNA, the CDR3 is TGTGCCATCAGTTTGCGGGGGAGTATACCAGAGACCCAGTACTTC. Translation: CAISLRGSIPETQYF.

The chain couples TRBV7-2 to TRBJ2-7; TRBD2 aligns across 9 bases. This CDR3 contains 15 residues. In germline, CDR1 is SGHTA, CDR2 FQGNSA. With V trimmed by 6 bases and J by 6 bases, 12 bases remained unmatched. The CDR3 loop reads CASRFATGTSSEQYF. The DNA for the CDR3 is TGTGCCAGCAGGTTCGCAACCGGGACTAGCAGCGAGCAGTACTTC.

This clonotype appeared many times. The chain recombines TRBV12-3 or TRBV12-4 with TRBJ2-7; tentative D call: TRBD2 (6 bases). Trimming took 8 bases from V and 4 from J, leaving 18 bases between them. The CDR3 totals 14 residues. CDR3 residues: CASSPTSGRYEQYF. The CDR3 DNA sequence: TGTGCCAGCTCTCCTACATCAGGGAGGTACGAGCAGTACTTC.

This chain links TRBV7-9 with TRBJ2-6, with unresolved D. Germline V lookup: CDR1 SEHNR, CDR2 FQNEAQ (reference sequence). Trimming shortened V by 0 bases and J by 0 bases, and 12 bases separated the two germline ends. The CDR3 covers 18 residues. The CDR3 DNA follows: TGTGCCAGCAGCTTAGCGCTCTCGGGTTTCTCTGGGGCCAACGTCCTGACTTTC. Translation: CASSLALSGFSGANVLTF.

This clonotype was counted a few times. The V call is TRBV24-1, the J call TRBJ2-1; 8 nucleotides line up with TRBD1. The CDR3 totals 15 residues. Per the germline V gene, CDR1 is KGHDR and CDR2 is SFDVKD. V shed 4 bases, J shed 2 bases, and the junction held 3 bases outside the gene matches. The CDR3 spells CATSEDRGTYNEQFF. CDR3 bases: TGTGCCACCAGTGAAGACAGGGGAACCTACAATGAGCAGTTCTTC.

The V call is TRBV5-6, the J call TRBJ1-2; D is undetermined. Germline values: CDR1 SGHDT, CDR2 YYEEEE. The CDR3 is made up of 14 amino acids. Trimming cost V 1 base and J 1 base, with 8 bases left between them. The chain's CDR3 is CASSLTGSNYGYTF. In DNA, the CDR3 is TGTGCCAGCAGCTTGACGGGGAGTAACTATGGCTACACCTTC.

V is TRBV29-1 and J is TRBJ1-4, with TRBD1 as a possible D gene (5 bases). Trimming removed 7 bases from V and 7 bases from J, with 16 bases in between. The CDR3 consists of 13 residues. Germline values: CDR1 SQVTM, CDR2 ANQGSEA. CDR3 nucleotide sequence: TGCAGCGGCCGGACGCAGGGAGGTGAAAAACTGTTTTTT. Its translation is CSGRTQGGEKLFF.

This clonotype was seen only a few times. The V and J genes are TRBV7-9 and TRBJ2-2; D uncertain. Germline-derived CDR1 and CDR2 are SEHNR and FQNEAQ (reference sequence). Trimming stripped 5 bases from V and 4 bases from J, with 17 bases between. CDR3 size: 16 residues. This CDR3 is CASSLRATSLTGELFF. For the CDR3, the DNA is TGTGCCAGCAGCCTCAGAGCAACGTCCCTCACCGGGGAGCTGTTTTTT.

This clonotype occurred a few times. CDR3 DNA sequence: TGTGCCACCAGTGAAGAAGGCCTCTCAGACCAGTACTTC. Protein product: CATSEEGLSDQYF. The V gene is TRBV24-1, the J gene TRBJ2-5; D gene uncertain. Deletions cut 4 bases from V and 10 bases from J, with 15 bases between. The germline V gene encodes CDR1 KGHDR and CDR2 SFDVKD. The CDR3 totals 13 residues.

The chain links TRBV4-2 to TRBJ2-1, with 9 nucleotides matching TRBD2. Losses at the gene ends were 3 bases for V and 4 bases for J; bases not matched to a gene: 7. CDR1 and CDR2 (germline): LGHNA, YNFKEQ. The CDR3 consists of 16 residues. CDR3 in DNA: TGTGCCAGCAGCCAGCTCCTAGCGGGGCGGTACAATGAGCAGTTCTTC. As protein: CASSQLLAGRYNEQFF.

This clonotype has at least ten counts. The J gene is TRBJ2-2, the V gene TRBV11-1; no clear D. The V gene's germline CDR1 is SGHAT and CDR2 FQDESV (reference sequence). V lost 5 bases and J lost 0, with 7 bases in between. The CDR3 consists of 14 residues. CDR3 in amino acids: CASSPLANTGELFF. CDR3 nucleotides: TGTGCCAGCAGCCCCCTCGCGAACACCGGGGAGCTGTTTTTT.

There are a few counts of this clonotype. V gene TRBV27 combines with J gene TRBJ1-1, with 11 positions matching TRBD1. V dropped 5 bases and J dropped 4; count of bases not matched to a gene: 6. This CDR3 is built from 15 residues. CDR1 and CDR2 (germline): MNHEY, SMNVEV (reference sequence). CDR3 DNA sequence: TGTGCCAGCAGTCTCTTCGGGACAGGGGGCACTGAAGCTTTCTTT. The encoded protein is CASSLFGTGGTEAFF.

The table lists this clonotype with a few counts. V usage is TRBV7-2 and J usage is TRBJ2-2; D is ambiguous. From germline, CDR1 is SGHTA and CDR2 FQGNSA. Trimming took off 0 bases at V and 4 bases at J, with 3 bases between the two ends. This CDR3 comprises 13 residues. The CDR3 protein is CASSLASTGELFF. Here the CDR3 DNA reads TGTGCCAGCAGCTTAGCCTCCACCGGGGAGCTGTTTTTT.

V is TRBV5-1 and J is TRBJ2-3; tentatively, D is TRBD1 (6 bases). In germline, CDR1 is SGHRS, CDR2 YFSETQ. The CDR3 covers 15 residues. The ends were cut back, 0 bases at V and 5 bases at J, with 13 bases in the middle. CDR3: CASSLDRVEVDTQYF. CDR3 sequence (DNA): TGCGCCAGCAGCTTGGACAGGGTCGAGGTAGATACGCAGTATTTT.

The V call is TRBV20-1, the J call TRBJ2-7, with 7 bases matching TRBD1. Trimming at V came to 5 bases and at J to 0 bases, leaving 7 bases not matched to a gene. Germline V gene lookup returns CDR1 DFQATT and CDR2 SNEGSKA (reference sequence). This CDR3 contains 14 residues. This chain's CDR3 is CSAPDRTSSYEQYF. CDR3 in DNA: TGCAGTGCTCCGGACAGGACCAGCTCCTACGAGCAGTACTTC.

This clonotype appeared once. Here the CDR3 omits its conserved ending phenylalanine or tryptophan, so a read error is the likely source. The chain couples TRBV5-1 to TRBJ2-3; 9 nucleotides line up with TRBD2. The CDR3 contains 15 residues. The V and J ends lost 2 bases and 1 base, in that order; junction bases with no gene match: 2. The germline CDR1 and CDR2 sequences are SGHRS and YFSETQ. Here the CDR3 DNA reads TGCGCCAGCAGCTTTAGCGGGGGTCGCACAGATACGCAGTATTCT. Translated: CASSFSGGRTDTQYS.

This clonotype occurred many times. The chain joins TRBV20-1 to TRBJ2-1; D gene uncertain. Trimming took off 6 bases at V and 1 base at J, with 10 bases between the two ends. The CDR3 has 13 amino acids. Germline V gene sequence: CDR1 DFQATT, CDR2 SNEGSKA (reference sequence). The CDR3 region has the DNA TGCAGTGCCGTTCAGGATTCCTACAATGAGCAGTTCTTC. Translating it yields CSAVQDSYNEQFF.

This clonotype was seen many times. This chain joins TRBV5-6 and TRBJ2-3, with D possibly matching TRBD2 (5 bases). V dropped 4 bases and J dropped 6 bases, with 24 bases sitting between them. The CDR3 sequence is 17 residues long. Germline loops: CDR1 SGHDT, CDR2 YYEEEE. This CDR3 reads CASSPRWRTSSVDTQYF. CDR3 DNA sequence: TGTGCCAGCAGCCCCCGATGGAGGACCTCCTCCGTGGATACGCAGTATTTT.